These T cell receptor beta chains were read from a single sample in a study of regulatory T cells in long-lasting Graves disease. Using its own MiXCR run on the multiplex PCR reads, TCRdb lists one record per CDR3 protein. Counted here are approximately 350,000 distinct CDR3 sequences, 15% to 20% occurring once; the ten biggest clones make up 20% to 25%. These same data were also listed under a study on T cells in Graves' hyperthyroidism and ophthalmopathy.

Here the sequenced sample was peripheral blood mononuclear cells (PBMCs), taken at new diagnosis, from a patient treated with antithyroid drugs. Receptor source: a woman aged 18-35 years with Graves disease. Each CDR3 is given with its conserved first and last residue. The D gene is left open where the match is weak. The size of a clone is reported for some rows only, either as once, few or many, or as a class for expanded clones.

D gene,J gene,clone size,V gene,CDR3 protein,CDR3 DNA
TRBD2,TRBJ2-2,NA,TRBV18,CASSPTGTINTGELFF,TGTGCCAGCTCACCGACCGGGACTATCAACACCGGGGAGCTGTTTTTT
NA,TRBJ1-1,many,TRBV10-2,CASSVSQNTEAFF,TGCGCCAGCAGTGTTAGCCAAAACACTGAAGCTTTCTTT
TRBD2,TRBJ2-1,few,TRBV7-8,CAGSLALASGHNEQFF,TGTGCCGGCAGCTTAGCGTTGGCTAGCGGTCACAATGAGCAGTTCTTC
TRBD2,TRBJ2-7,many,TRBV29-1,CSVEDSGGYEQYF,TGCAGCGTTGAAGATTCGGGGGGCTACGAGCAGTACTTC
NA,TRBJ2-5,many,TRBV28,CASSQATDTPETQYF,TGTGCCAGCAGTCAGGCGACGGACACTCCAGAGACCCAGTACTTC
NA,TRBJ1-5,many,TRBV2,CASSGSRVSNQPQHF,TGTGCCAGCAGTGGGAGCAGGGTTAGCAATCAGCCCCAGCATTTT
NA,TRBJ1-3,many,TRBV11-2,CASSSGGNSGNTIYF,TGTGCCAGCAGCTCGGGGGGTAACTCTGGAAACACCATATATTTT
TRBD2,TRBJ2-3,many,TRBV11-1,CASSFGLAGTDTQYF,TGTGCCAGCAGCTTCGGACTAGCGGGGACGGATACGCAGTATTTT
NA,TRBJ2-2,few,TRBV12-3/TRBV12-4,CASSLKAPGELFF,TGTGCCAGCAGTTTAAAGGCCCCCGGGGAGCTGTTTTTT
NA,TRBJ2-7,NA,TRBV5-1,CASSLVPGDSYEQYF,TGCGCCAGCAGCTTGGTTCCGGGGGACTCCTACGAGCAGTACTTC
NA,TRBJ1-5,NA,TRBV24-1,CATSGGIGNQPQRF,TGTGCCACCAGTGGCGGGATAGGGAATCAGCCCCAGCGTTTT
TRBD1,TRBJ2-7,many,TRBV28,CASSDSGQGLPEQYF,TGTGCCAGCAGCGACTCGGGACAGGGTCTCCCCGAGCAGTACTTC
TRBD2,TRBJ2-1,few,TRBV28,CATLPQRGRGGNEQFF,TGTGCCACCCTACCCCAGCGGGGGCGGGGGGGGAATGAGCAGTTCTTC
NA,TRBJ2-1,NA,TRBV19,CASTGRINEQFF,TGTGCCAGTACGGGACGTATTAATGAGCAGTTCTTC
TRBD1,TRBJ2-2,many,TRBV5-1,CASSLAAGGNTGELFF,TGCGCCAGCAGCCTGGCCGCAGGGGGCAACACCGGGGAGCTGTTTTTT
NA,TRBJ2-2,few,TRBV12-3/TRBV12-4,CAGSLATGPNTGELFF,TGTGCCGGCAGTTTGGCGACCGGGCCGAACACCGGGGAGCTGTTTTTT
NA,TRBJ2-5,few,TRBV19,CASSIAQETQYF,TGTGCCAGTAGTATAGCGCAAGAGACCCAGTACTTC
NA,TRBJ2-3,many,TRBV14,CASSPMGDTQYF,TGTGCCAGCAGCCCGATGGGAGATACGCAGTATTTT
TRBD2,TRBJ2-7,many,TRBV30,CAWEGTSGSYEQYF,TGTGCCTGGGAAGGGACTAGCGGCTCCTACGAGCAGTACTTC
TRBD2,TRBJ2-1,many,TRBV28,CATGGTSANEQFF,TGTGCCACGGGGGGGACTTCAGCCAATGAGCAGTTCTTC
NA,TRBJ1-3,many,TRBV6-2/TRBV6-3,CASSYSIQFSGNTIYF,TGTGCCAGCAGTTACTCGATCCAGTTCTCTGGAAACACCATATATTTT
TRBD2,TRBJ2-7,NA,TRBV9,CASSVETSGGAYEQYF,TGTGCCAGCAGCGTAGAGACTAGCGGAGGCGCCTACGAGCAGTACTTC
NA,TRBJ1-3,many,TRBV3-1,CASSQEIGREEGNTIYF,TGTGCCAGCAGCCAAGAAATCGGAAGGGAAGAAGGAAACACCATATATTTT
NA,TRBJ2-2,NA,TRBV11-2,CASSYQGSSGELFF,TGTGCCAGCAGCTATCAGGGGTCTAGCGGGGAGCTGTTTTTT
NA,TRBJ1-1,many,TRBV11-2,CASSLSQGRNTEAFF,TGTGCCAGCAGCCTATCGCAGGGGCGGAACACTGAAGCTTTCTTT
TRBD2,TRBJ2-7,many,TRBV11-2,CASSFGGAYEQYF,TGTGCCAGCAGCTTCGGGGGGGCCTACGAGCAGTACTTC
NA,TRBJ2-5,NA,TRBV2,CASSELPGTQYF,TGTGCTAGCAGTGAACTTCCGGGGACCCAGTACTTC
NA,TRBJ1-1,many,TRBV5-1,CASSYDWNTEAFF,TGCGCCAGCAGCTACGACTGGAACACTGAAGCTTTCTTT
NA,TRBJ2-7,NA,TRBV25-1,CASSDQLFYEQYF,TGTGCCAGCAGTGATCAACTCTTCTACGAGCAGTACTTC
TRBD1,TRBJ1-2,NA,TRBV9,CASSVQRAGTGGLYGYTF,TGTGCCAGCAGCGTACAACGAGCCGGGACAGGGGGACTCTATGGCTACACCTTC
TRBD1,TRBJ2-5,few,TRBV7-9,CASSFKSPFLRGQETQYF,TGTGCCAGCAGCTTCAAGTCTCCTTTTCTCAGGGGGCAAGAGACCCAGTACTTC
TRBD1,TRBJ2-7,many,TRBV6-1,CASSRDRGRAYEQYF,TGTGCCAGCAGCCGAGACAGGGGGCGCGCCTACGAGCAGTACTTC
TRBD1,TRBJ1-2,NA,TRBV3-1,CASSQVSQGARNGYTF,TGTGCCAGCAGCCAAGTCTCCCAGGGGGCTAGGAATGGCTACACCTTC